These 2 T cell receptor beta chains were all obtained from the same sample, sequenced in a study of blood T cell repertoires in COVID-19. Sequencing was performed with immunoSEQ multiplex PCR; in TCRdb, only in-frame clones are kept and a portion is missing. Of 140,000 or so clones in the sample, about three quarters were seen once. Material: peripheral blood. All receptors derive from a woman between 55 and 75 years old with acute or convalescent COVID-19.

This chain joins TRBV6-5 and TRBJ1-2; TRBD1 agrees at 7 bases. Germline CDR1 is MNHEY and CDR2 is SVGAGI. Trimming at V came to 6 bases and at J to 2 bases, leaving 3 bases not matched to a gene. The CDR3 is 13 residues long. DNA of the CDR3: TGTGCCAGCAGCCTGACAGGGAACTATGGCTACACCTTC. As protein: CASSLTGNYGYTF.

This chain uses TRBV27 with TRBJ1-1, with D unclear. V was shortened by 5 bases and J by 5 bases, with 15 bases between the two germline ends. Germline V gene sequence: CDR1 MNHEY, CDR2 SMNVEV (reference sequence). The CDR3 runs to 14 residues. The CDR3, as DNA: TGTGCCAGCAGTCCTTTTCGTGGGCAGACTGAAGCTTTCTTT. It is translated as CASSPFRGQTEAFF.